The rows below give T cell receptor beta chains drawn from one sample of a study of blood T cells in healthy people across ages. MiXCR, run by TCRdb on the 5' RACE reads, gives a single entry per CDR3 protein. The table includes around 1.7 million distinct CDR3 sequences, 25% to 30% detected once. Material: blood. These receptors originate from a woman in her twenties or thirties in good health. Each CDR3 is given without its conserved first and last residue. A D gene is named only where the DNA matches it firmly.

V	D	J	CDR3
TRBV5-1	TRBD1	TRBJ1-5	ASSYGQGPGQPQH
TRBV7-9	TRBD1	TRBJ2-5	ASSSRDRAIETQY
TRBV6-5	-	TRBJ1-2	ASTRGVDGYT
TRBV2	TRBD2	TRBJ2-7	ASRGAGEHEQY
TRBV7-2	-	TRBJ1-2	ASSQPRTNAQNYGYT
TRBV7-2	TRBD2	TRBJ2-5	ASGRGFAGRGETQY
TRBV7-9	-	TRBJ2-7	ASSFINSYEQY
TRBV11-1	TRBD1	TRBJ2-3	ASSFLAGQDRSQY
TRBV20-1	-	TRBJ2-1	SARGGNKFYNEQF
TRBV2	TRBD2	TRBJ2-3	ASSELGLAGDTQY
TRBV15	-	TRBJ1-1	ATSRDPTGPAEAF
TRBV5-1	-	TRBJ2-1	ASPGLVSHNEQF
TRBV5-1	TRBD1	TRBJ2-1	ASSSTGILISEQF
TRBV2	TRBD2	TRBJ2-5	ASSSPSTSGGRETQY
TRBV30	TRBD2	TRBJ2-3	AWTLWASGLTDTQY
TRBV9	TRBD1	TRBJ2-7	ASSVVGQGSEQY
TRBV4-3	-	TRBJ2-2	ASSQIVTGELF
TRBV7-7	TRBD2	TRBJ2-1	ASSLSGRAGNEQF
TRBV5-1	-	TRBJ2-1	ASTPNGGAVSNEQF
TRBV9	TRBD1	TRBJ2-7	ASSPWDRPTYEQY
TRBV29-1	TRBD1	TRBJ1-1	SAKGTGYYTEAF
TRBV5-1	-	TRBJ2-1	ASADGTLSYNEQF
TRBV2	-	TRBJ1-2	ASSEVRDAHYGYT
TRBV5-1	-	TRBJ2-3	ASSLEGLNVPDTQY
TRBV7-9	TRBD2	TRBJ2-1	ASRGLAVNNEQF
TRBV20-1	-	TRBJ2-2	SAKDEAGTGEQF
TRBV5-1	-	TRBJ2-7	ASSLGLGGRSYEQY
TRBV28	TRBD2	TRBJ2-3	ASSLAGGPADTQY
TRBV10-3	-	TRBJ2-1	AISTLSKYNEQF
TRBV29-1	-	TRBJ2-3	SVPPWEGDTQY
TRBV20-1	-	TRBJ2-5	SASGTKETQY
TRBV20-1	-	TRBJ1-4	SARDPQGRGEKLF
TRBV28	-	TRBJ1-1	ATLDRMNTEAF
TRBV6-5	TRBD2	TRBJ2-7	ASGGGGSLNYEQY
TRBV12-3/TRBV12-4	-	TRBJ2-1	ASSLRRGLYNEQF
TRBV15	TRBD2	TRBJ2-1	ATRLAGSYNEQF
TRBV20-1	TRBD2	TRBJ2-1	SARSGRALGEQF
TRBV20-1	-	TRBJ1-2	SAKTETYGYT
TRBV27	-	TRBJ1-3	ASSFKLGNTIY
TRBV20-1	TRBD1	TRBJ2-3	SAIPGQGPDTQY
TRBV3-1	-	TRBJ2-4	ASRRTGIEGNIQY
TRBV20-1	TRBD2	TRBJ2-5	SAPGGTSGGARQTQY
TRBV20-1	-	TRBJ1-1	SALRDTEAF
TRBV6-2/TRBV6-3	-	TRBJ1-4	ATETRLATNEKLF
TRBV28	TRBD2	TRBJ2-7	ASSTGTPGGEQY
TRBV20-1	-	TRBJ2-1	SARSQGLARSEQF
TRBV4-2	-	TRBJ1-4	ASSGLNEKLF
TRBV10-2	TRBD1	TRBJ2-7	ASSDTGTGGEQY
TRBV12-5	-	TRBJ2-7	ASVRDVYEQY
TRBV12-3/TRBV12-4	-	TRBJ1-1	ASSLGRGGNTEAF
TRBV20-1	-	TRBJ2-1	SAREGAGGNEQF
TRBV10-3	-	TRBJ2-2	AISEEANTGELF
TRBV9	-	-	ASSAPPMGETQY
TRBV7-9	TRBD1	TRBJ2-5	ASSFAGTGGYETQY